This T cell receptor (beta chain) was sequenced for a study of blood T cells in healthy people across ages. A second PCR, run for about 7 to 11 cycles, used a sample-barcoded 5' primer plus a J-beta primer mix. One entry per CDR3 protein results from TCRdb running MiXCR on the 5' RACE reads. This table holds about 1.1 million distinct CDR3 sequences, less than 45% found once. In its sample, this clonotype was seen a few times. V was trimmed by 6 bases and J by 4 bases, leaving 11 bases between them. The germline V gene has CDR1 DFQATT and CDR2 SNEGSKA (reference sequence). The CDR3 length is 12 residues. Per sample, at least 5 micrograms of total RNA were extracted.

The sequenced material came from blood. The V call is TRBV20-1, the J call TRBJ2-3; no clear D gene. The origin of this receptor is a man younger than 30 in good health. DNA of the CDR3: TGCAGTGCCACGGACCGGGCAGATACGCAGTATTTT. Its protein is CSATDRADTQYF.